The 5 T cell receptor beta chains below come from one sample, sequenced in a study of T cells in Graves' hyperthyroidism and ophthalmopathy. Regions amplified from RNA transcripts were the TCR beta CDR3 regions. The TCR CDR3 first-round RT-PCR relied on the HTBI primer set. TCRdb ran MiXCR on the multiplex PCR reads and lists one entry per CDR3 protein. The table lists some 270,000 distinct CDR3 sequences, approximately 15% of them singletons. The sequencing input was blood. The receptors here all came from a woman in her thirties or forties with Graves' hyperthyroidism.

This clonotype has ten or more counts. V usage is TRBV12-3 or TRBV12-4 and J usage is TRBJ1-6; TRBD1 aligns across 7 bases. The V gene end was trimmed by 5 bases and the J gene end by 10 bases; junction bases not matched to a gene: 5. This CDR3 spans 13 amino acids. CDR3 nucleotide sequence: TGTGCCAGCAGTCAAGACAGGGCATCACCCCTCCACTTT. This gives the protein CASSQDRASPLHF.

In this sample, this clonotype turned up a few times. The chain recombines TRBV2 with TRBJ1-3; tentatively, D is TRBD1 (5 bases). Per germline, CDR1 SNHLY and CDR2 FYNNEI. Deletions cut 5 bases from V and 4 bases from J, with 15 bases between. This CDR3 is 15 amino acids long. The chain's CDR3 is CASSYGAAPGNTIYF. CDR3 DNA: TGTGCCAGCAGTTACGGGGCAGCGCCCGGAAACACCATATATTTT. Full variable domain (remainder filled in from reference TRBV2 and TRBJ1-3): EPEVTQTPSHQVTQMGQEVILRCVPISNHLYFYWYRQILGQKVEFLVSFYNNEISEKSEIFDDQFSVERPDGSNFTLKIRSTKLEDSAMYFCASSYGAAPGNTIYFGEGSWLTVV.

The rearrangement links TRBV4-1 to TRBJ2-5; possible D gene TRBD2, 5 bases. V lost 2 bases and J lost 4, with 14 bases in between. Germline V CDR1 and CDR2: MGHRA, YSYEKL. This CDR3 contains 15 residues. Here the CDR3 reads CASSQTEGWGETQYF. The CDR3 region has the DNA TGCGCCAGCAGCCAAACAGAGGGCTGGGGAGAGACCCAGTACTTC.

This clonotype turned up a few times. V gene TRBV18 combines with J gene TRBJ2-7; D gene unclear. The CDR3 is 13 amino acids. CDR1 is KGHSH, CDR2 LQKENI, per germline. Trimming removed 9 bases from V and 7 bases from J, with 19 bases in between. The CDR3 region has the DNA TGTGCCAGTCACTCCGGGTCCGGTTATGAGCAGTACTTC. This sequence encodes CASHSGSGYEQYF.

The chain is built from TRBV2 and TRBJ2-5; 11 nucleotides agree with TRBD1. The CDR3 is 14 residues long. The germline V gene encodes CDR1 SNHLY and CDR2 FYNNEI. The trim removed 4 bases at V and 4 bases at J, leaving 2 bases unmatched. Here the CDR3 DNA reads TGTGCCAGCAGTGGGACAGGGGGCGGAGAGACCCAGTACTTC. This gives the protein CASSGTGGGETQYF.